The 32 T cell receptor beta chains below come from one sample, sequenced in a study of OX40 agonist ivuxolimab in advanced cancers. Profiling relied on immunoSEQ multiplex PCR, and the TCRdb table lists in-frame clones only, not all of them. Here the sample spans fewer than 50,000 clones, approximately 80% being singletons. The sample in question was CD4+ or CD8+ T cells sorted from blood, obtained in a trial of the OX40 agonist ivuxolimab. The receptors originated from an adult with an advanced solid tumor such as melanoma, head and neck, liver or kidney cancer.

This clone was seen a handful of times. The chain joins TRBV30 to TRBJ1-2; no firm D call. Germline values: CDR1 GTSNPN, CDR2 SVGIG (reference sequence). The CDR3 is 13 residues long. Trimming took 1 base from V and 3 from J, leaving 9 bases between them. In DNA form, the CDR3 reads TGTGCCTGGAGTGAGGCAGGATACTATGGCTACACCTTC. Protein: CAWSEAGYYGYTF.

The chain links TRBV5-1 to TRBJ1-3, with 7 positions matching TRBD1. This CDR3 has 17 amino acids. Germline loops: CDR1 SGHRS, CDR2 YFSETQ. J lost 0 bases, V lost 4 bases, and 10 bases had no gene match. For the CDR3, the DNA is TGCGCCAGCAGCCTTAATGGGGACAGAAGCTCTGGAAACACCATATATTTT. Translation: CASSLNGDRSSGNTIYF.

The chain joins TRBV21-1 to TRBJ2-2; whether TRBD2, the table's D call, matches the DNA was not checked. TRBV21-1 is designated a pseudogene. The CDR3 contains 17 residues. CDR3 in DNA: TGTGCCAGCACCATAGGGAGGGTATATCTGAGTACCGGGGAGCTGTTTTTT. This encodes CASTIGRVYLSTGELFF.

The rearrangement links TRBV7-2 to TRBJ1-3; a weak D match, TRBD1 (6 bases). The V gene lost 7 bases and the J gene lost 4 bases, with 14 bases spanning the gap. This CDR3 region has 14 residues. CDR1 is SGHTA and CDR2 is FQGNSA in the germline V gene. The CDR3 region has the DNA TGTGCCAGCACCAGCCGGGGGACAGGAAACACCATATATTTT. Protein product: CASTSRGTGNTIYF.

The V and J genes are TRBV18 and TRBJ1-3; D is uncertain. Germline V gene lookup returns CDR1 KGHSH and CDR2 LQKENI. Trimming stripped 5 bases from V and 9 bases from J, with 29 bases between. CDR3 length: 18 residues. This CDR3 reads CASSSLQSDGRQISTIYF. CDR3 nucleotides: TGTGCCAGCTCATCCCTCCAAAGTGACGGCCGGCAAATAAGCACCATATATTTT. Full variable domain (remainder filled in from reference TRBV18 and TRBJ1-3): NAGVMQNPRHLVRRRGQEARLRCSPMKGHSHVYWYRQLPEEGLKFMVYLQKENIIDESGMPKERFSAEFPKEGPSILRIQQVVRGDSAAYFCASSSLQSDGRQISTIYFGEGSWLTVV.

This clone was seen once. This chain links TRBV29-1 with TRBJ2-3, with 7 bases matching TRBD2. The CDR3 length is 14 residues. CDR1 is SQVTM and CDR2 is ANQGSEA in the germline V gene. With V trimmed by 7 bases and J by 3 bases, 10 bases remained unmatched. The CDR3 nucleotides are TGCAGCGGATCTCGGAGTAGCGGGACAGATACGCAGTATTTT. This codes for CSGSRSSGTDTQYF.

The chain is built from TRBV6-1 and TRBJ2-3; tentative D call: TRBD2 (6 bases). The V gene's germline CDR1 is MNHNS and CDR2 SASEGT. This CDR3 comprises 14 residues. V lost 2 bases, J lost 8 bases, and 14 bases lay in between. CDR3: CASSESAGRPTQYF. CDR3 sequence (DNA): TGTGCCAGCAGTGAATCGGCGGGGAGGCCTACGCAGTATTTT.

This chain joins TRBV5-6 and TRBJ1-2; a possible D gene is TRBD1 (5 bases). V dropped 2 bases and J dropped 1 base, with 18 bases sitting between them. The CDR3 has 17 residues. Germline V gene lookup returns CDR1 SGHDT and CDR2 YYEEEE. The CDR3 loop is CASSFIQGENHNYGYTF. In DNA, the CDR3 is TGTGCCAGCAGCTTCATCCAGGGTGAGAATCATAACTATGGCTACACCTTC.

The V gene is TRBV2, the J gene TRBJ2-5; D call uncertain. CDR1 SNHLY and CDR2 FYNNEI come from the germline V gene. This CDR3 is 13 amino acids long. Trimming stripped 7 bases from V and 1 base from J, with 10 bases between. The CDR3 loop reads CASKTDAQETQYF. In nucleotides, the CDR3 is TGTGCCAGCAAAACAGATGCCCAAGAGACCCAGTACTTC.

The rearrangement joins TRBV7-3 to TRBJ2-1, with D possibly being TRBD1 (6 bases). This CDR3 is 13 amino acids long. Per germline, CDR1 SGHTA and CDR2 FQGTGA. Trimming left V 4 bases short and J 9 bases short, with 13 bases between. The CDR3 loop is CASSSGHLGEQFF. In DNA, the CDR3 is TGTGCCAGCAGCTCGGGACACCTAGGTGAGCAGTTCTTC.

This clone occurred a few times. CDR3: CASSDHPAYGYTF. The DNA for the CDR3 is TGTGCCAGCAGTGATCATCCCGCTTATGGCTACACCTTC. The genes are TRBV6-1 and TRBJ1-2; D call uncertain. Germline V gives CDR1 MNHNS, CDR2 SASEGT. Trimming pared 3 bases from V and 5 bases from J, leaving 10 bases between. The CDR3 is 13 amino acids.

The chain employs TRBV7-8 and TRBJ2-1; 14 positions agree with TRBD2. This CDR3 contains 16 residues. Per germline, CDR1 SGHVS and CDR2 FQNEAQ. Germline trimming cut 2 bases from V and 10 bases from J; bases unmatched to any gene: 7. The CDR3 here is CASSLLGLAGVGEQFF. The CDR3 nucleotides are TGTGCCAGCAGCTTACTGGGACTAGCGGGAGTTGGGGAGCAGTTCTTC.

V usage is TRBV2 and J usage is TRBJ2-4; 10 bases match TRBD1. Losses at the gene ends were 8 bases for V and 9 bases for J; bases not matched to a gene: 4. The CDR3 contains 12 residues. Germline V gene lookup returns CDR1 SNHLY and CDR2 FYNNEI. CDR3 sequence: CASRDRGSIQYF. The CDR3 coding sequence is TGTGCCAGCCGGGACAGGGGTTCCATTCAGTACTTC.

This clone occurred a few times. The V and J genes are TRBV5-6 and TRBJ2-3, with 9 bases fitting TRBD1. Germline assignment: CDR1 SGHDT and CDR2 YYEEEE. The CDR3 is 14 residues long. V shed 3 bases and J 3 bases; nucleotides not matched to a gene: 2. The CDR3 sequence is CASSWTGETDTQYF. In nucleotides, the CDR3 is TGTGCCAGCAGCTGGACAGGGGAAACAGATACGCAGTATTTT. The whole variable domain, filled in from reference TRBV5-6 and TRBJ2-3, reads DAGVTQSPTHLIKTRGQQVTLRCSPKSGHDTVSWYQQALGQGPQFIFQYYEEEERQRGNFPDRFSGHQFPNYSSELNVNALLLGDSALYLCASSWTGETDTQYFGPGTRLTVL.

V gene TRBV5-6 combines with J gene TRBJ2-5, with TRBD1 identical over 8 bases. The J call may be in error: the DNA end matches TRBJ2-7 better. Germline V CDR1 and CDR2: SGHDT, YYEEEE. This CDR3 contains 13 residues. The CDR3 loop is CASSWTGTYEQYF. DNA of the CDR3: TGTGCCAGCAGCTGGACAGGGACCTACGAGCAGTACTTC.

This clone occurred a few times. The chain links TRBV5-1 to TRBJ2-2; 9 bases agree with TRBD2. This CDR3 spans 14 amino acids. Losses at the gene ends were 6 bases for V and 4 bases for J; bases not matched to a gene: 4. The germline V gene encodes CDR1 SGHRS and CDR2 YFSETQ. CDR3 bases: TGCGCCAGCACCATGACTAGCGGCACCGGGGAGCTGTTTTTT. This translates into CASTMTSGTGELFF.

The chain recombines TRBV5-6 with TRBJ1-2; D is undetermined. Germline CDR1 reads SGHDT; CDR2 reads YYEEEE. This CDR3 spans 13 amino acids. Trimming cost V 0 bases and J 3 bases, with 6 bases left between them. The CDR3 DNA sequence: TGTGCCAGCAGCTTGGTGCGTCACTATGGCTACACCTTC. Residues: CASSLVRHYGYTF.

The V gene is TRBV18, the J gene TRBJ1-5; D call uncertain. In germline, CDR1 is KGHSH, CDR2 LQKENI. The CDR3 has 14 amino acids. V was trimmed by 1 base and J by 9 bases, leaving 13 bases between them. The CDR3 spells CASSPREGERPQHF. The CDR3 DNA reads TGTGCCAGCTCACCACGCGAGGGCGAGCGGCCCCAGCATTTT.

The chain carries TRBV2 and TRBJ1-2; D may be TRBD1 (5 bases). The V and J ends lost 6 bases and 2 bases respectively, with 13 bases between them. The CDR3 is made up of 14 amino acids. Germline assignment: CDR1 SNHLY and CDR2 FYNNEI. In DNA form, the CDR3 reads TGTGCCAGCAGGGTTAAGACAGCAAACTATGGCTACACCTTC. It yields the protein CASRVKTANYGYTF.

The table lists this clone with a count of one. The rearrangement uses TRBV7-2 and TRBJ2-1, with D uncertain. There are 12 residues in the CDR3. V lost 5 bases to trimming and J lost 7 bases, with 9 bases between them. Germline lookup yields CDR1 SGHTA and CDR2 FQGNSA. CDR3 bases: TGTGCCAGCAGCCCAAATATAAATGAGCAGTTCTTC. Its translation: CASSPNINEQFF.

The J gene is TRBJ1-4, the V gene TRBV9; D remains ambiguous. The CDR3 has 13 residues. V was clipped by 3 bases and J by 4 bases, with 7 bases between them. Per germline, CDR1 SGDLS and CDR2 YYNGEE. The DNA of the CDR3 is TGTGCCAGCAGCGCCGACAATAATGAAAAACTGTTTTTT. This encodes CASSADNNEKLFF.

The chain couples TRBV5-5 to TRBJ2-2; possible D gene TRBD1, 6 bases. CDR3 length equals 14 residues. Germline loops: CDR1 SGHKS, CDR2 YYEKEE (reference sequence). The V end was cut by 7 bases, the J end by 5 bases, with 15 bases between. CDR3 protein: CASSSYRETGELFF. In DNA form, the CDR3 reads TGTGCCAGCTCCTCCTACAGGGAGACCGGGGAGCTGTTTTTT. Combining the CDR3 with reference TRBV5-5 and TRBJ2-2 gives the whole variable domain DAGVTQSPTHLIKTRGQQVTLRCSPISGHKSVSWYQQVLGQGPQFIFQYYEKEERGRGNFPDRFSARQFPNYSSELNVNALLLGDSALYLCASSSYRETGELFFGEGSRLTVL.

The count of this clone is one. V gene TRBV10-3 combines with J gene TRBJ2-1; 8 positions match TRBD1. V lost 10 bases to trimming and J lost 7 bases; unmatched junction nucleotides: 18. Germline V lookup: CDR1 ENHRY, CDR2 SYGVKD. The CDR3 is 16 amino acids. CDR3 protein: CATKGVAQGASNEQFF. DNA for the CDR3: TGTGCCACAAAAGGGGTCGCGCAGGGGGCGTCGAATGAGCAGTTCTTC.

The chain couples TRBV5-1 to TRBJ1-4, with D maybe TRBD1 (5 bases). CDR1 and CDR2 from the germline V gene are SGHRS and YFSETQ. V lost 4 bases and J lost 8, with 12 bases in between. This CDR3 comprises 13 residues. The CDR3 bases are TGCGCCAGCAGCCGGGACGGAGGGGAAAAACTGTTTTTT. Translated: CASSRDGGEKLFF.

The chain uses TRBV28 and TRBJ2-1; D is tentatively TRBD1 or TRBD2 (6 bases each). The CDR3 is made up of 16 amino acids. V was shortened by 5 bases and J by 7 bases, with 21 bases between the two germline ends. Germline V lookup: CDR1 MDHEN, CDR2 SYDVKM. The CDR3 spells CASSPPKGGVKNEQFF. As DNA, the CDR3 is TGTGCCAGCAGTCCCCCAAAGGGGGGTGTCAAGAATGAGCAGTTCTTC.

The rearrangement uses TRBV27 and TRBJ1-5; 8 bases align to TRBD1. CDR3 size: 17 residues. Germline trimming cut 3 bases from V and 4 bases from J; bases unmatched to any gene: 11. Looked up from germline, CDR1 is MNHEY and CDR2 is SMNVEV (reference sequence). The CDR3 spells CASSLRQGPKFNQPQHF. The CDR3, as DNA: TGTGCCAGCAGTTTGAGACAGGGGCCTAAATTTAATCAGCCCCAGCATTTT.

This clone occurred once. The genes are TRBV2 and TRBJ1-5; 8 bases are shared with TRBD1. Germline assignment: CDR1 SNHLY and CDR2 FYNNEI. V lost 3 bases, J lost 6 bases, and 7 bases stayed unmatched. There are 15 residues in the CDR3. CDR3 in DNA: TGTGCCAGCAGTGATAGGCAGGGGGCGGTTCAGCCCCAGCATTTT. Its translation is CASSDRQGAVQPQHF. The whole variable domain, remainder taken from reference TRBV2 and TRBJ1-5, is EPEVTQTPSHQVTQMGQEVILRCVPISNHLYFYWYRQILGQKVEFLVSFYNNEISEKSEIFDDQFSVERPDGSNFTLKIRSTKLEDSAMYFCASSDRQGAVQPQHFGDGTRLSIL.

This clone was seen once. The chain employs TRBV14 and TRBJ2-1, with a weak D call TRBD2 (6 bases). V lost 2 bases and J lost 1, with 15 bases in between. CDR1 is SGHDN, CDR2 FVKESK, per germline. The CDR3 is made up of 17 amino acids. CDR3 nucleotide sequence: TGTGCCAGCAGCCAATTTTCGGGAGCTCTATCCTACAATGAGCAGTTCTTC. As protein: CASSQFSGALSYNEQFF.

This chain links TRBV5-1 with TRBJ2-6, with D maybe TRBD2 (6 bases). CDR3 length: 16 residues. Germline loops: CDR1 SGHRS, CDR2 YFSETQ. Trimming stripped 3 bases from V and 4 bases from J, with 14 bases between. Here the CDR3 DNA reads TGCGCCAGCAGCTCCGGGACTGCTGGCGGGGCCAACGTCCTGACTTTC. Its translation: CASSSGTAGGANVLTF. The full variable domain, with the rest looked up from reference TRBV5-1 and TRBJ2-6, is KAGVTQTPRYLIKTRGQQVTLSCSPISGHRSVSWYQQTPGQGLQFLFEYFSETQRNKGNFPGRFSGRQFSNSRSEMNVSTLELGDSALYLCASSSGTAGGANVLTFGAGSRLTVL.

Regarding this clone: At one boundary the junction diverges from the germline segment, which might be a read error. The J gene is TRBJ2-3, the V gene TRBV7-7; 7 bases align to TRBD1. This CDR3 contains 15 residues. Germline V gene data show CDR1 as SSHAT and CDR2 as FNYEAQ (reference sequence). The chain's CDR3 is CASSPWDSYTDTQYF. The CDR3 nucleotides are TGTGCTAGCAGCCCCTGGGACAGCTACACAGATACGCAGTATTTT.

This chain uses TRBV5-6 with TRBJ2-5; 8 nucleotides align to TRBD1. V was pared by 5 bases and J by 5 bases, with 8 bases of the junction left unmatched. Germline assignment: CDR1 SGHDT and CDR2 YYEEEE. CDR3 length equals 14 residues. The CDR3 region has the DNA TGTGCCAGCAGGTCTCAGGGGGCCTCTGAGACCCAGTACTTC. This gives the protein CASRSQGASETQYF.

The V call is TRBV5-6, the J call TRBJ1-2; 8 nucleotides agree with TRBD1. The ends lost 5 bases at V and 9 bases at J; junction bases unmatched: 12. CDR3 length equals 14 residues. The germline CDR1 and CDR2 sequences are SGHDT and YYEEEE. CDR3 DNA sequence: TGTGCCAGCAGACCGGACAGGGCCTCCCCGCGCTACACCTTC. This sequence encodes CASRPDRASPRYTF.